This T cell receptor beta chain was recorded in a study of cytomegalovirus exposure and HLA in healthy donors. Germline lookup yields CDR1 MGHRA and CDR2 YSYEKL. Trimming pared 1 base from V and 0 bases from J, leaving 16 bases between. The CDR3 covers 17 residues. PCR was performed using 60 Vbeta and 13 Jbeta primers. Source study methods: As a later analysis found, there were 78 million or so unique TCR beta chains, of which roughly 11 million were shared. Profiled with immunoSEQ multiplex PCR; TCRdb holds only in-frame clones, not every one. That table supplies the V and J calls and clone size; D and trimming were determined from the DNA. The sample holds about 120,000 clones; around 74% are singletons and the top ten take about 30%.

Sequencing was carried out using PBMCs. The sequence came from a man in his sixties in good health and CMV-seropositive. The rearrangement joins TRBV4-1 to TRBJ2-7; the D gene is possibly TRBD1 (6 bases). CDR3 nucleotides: TGCGCCAGCAGCCAAGGAAGGGTCCGGACAGTCTCCTACGAGCAGTACTTC. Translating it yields CASSQGRVRTVSYEQYF.